This paragraph reports one T cell receptor (beta chain). No antigen is known for it. Germline loops: CDR1 SGHNT, CDR2 YENEEA. V lost 4 bases and J lost 4, with 6 bases in between. CDR3 length: 12 residues. Using its own MiXCR run on the 5' RACE reads, TCRdb lists one record per CDR3 protein. The table lists tens of thousands of distinct CDR3 sequences, approximately 15% of them singletons. The data were obtained in a study of T-cell memory formation after mild COVID-19. Study-wide findings and caveats: Contracting clones from day 15 to 85 showed balanced CD4/CD8; later expanders favored CD4+. The authors left the SARS-CoV-2 specificity of second-wave clones peaking on day 37 unconfirmed.

The specimen was PBMCs or a T cell subset sorted from them (not recorded which). The TCR comes from an adult woman who had mild COVID-19 (a few samples of this study predate the infection). Cell type and time point are not known. V and J are TRBV11-3 and TRBJ2-3; D unclear. The CDR3 region is CASSSWADTQYF. The CDR3, as DNA: TGTGCCAGCAGCTCCTGGGCAGATACGCAGTATTTT.